The entry that follows covers one TCR beta chain sequence. Primers: 60 Vbeta forward and 13 Jbeta reverse. Generated by immunoSEQ multiplex PCR, the TCRdb table keeps only in-frame clones and is missing some. The table lists over 150,000 clones, about 77% of them singletons. The ends were cut back, 0 bases at V and 1 base at J, with 12 bases in the middle. Germline V gives CDR1 SGHRS, CDR2 YFSETQ. This CDR3 spans 16 amino acids. This entry belongs to a study of cytomegalovirus exposure and HLA in healthy donors. The sequence derives from a woman aged 25-40 years in good health and CMV-seronegative. The specimen was PBMCs. The chain is built from TRBV5-1 and TRBJ2-3, with a possible D match to TRBD2 (7 bases). CDR3 nucleotides: TGCGCCAGCAGCTTGGTTGGGGAGGGGGGCACAGATACGCAGTATTTT. Translated, it gives CASSLVGEGGTDTQYF. Using reference TRBV5-1 and TRBJ2-3 for the parts outside the CDR3, the full variable domain is KAGVTQTPRYLIKTRGQQVTLSCSPISGHRSVSWYQQTPGQGLQFLFEYFSETQRNKGNFPGRFSGRQFSNSRSEMNVSTLELGDSALYLCASSLVGEGGTDTQYFGPGTRLTVL.